A selection of T cell receptor beta chains follows, all from one sample in a study of tissue T cells after allogeneic stem cell transplantation. The table came from immunoSEQ multiplex PCR; TCRdb's copy has only in-frame clones and leaves some out. The table shows some 9,400 clones, with approximately 60% occurring only once. The specimen was tissue from the jejunum, collected at autopsy. The receptors were gathered from a female donor older than 55 with lung cancer. The CDR3 runs from the conserved cysteine through the conserved F or W. The order of the fields is V gene, clone size, J gene, D gene, CDR3 DNA, CDR3 protein. The D gene is left open where the match is weak. Clone size, where shown, is once, few, many, or a class for clones that have expanded.

>TRBV5-5|.|TRBJ1-5|.
TGTGCCAGCAGCCACGACTTGGGTAAAGGGCAGCCCCAGCATTTT
CASSHDLGKGQPQHF
>TRBV12-3/TRBV12-4|.|TRBJ2-7|TRBD1
TGTGCCAGCAGTTTGCGACAGGGGGCAGAGCAGTACTTC
CASSLRQGAEQYF
>TRBV7-9|.|TRBJ2-1|.
TGTGCCAGCAGCTTAGTTAGTGCGGAAAGGCAGTTCTTC
CASSLVSAERQFF
>TRBV6-5|medium-sized|TRBJ1-2|.
TGTGCCAGCAGCCCGGGACATAGCTATGGCTACACCTTC
CASSPGHSYGYTF
>TRBV7-6|.|TRBJ1-1|TRBD1
TGTGCCAGCAGCTTCGAGACAGGGGCAGTGGACACTGAAGCTTTCTTT
CASSFETGAVDTEAFF
>TRBV6-5|.|TRBJ2-5|.
TGTGCCAGCAGTTACAGGATCCCTAGCGGACAGGAGACCCAGTACTTC
CASSYRIPSGQETQYF
>TRBV7-9|.|TRBJ2-1|TRBD2
TGTGCCAGCAGCTTAGCCCCGGGACTAGCGGGCTCCTACAATGAGCAGTTCTTC
CASSLAPGLAGSYNEQFF
>TRBV9|.|TRBJ2-6|.
TGTGCCAGCAGCGACAGGGTTTACTCTGGGGCCAACGTCCTGACTTTC
CASSDRVYSGANVLTF
>TRBV19|.|TRBJ2-4|.
TGTGCCAGTAGTGCCGACAGCATTCAGTACTTC
CASSADSIQYF
>TRBV7-3|.|TRBJ2-3|TRBD2
TGTGCCAGCAGCTTAGTCGGCGGACGGACTAGCGGCCGAGATACGCAGTATTTT
CASSLVGGRTSGRDTQYF
>TRBV7-3|.|TRBJ1-1|.
TGTGCCAGCAGCTTAACGAAGGGGGGTGAAGCTTTCTTT
CASSLTKGGEAFF
>TRBV7-2|.|TRBJ2-5|.
TGTGCCAGCAGCGATTACTCGCGAGAGACCCAGTACTTC
CASSDYSRETQYF
>TRBV5-1|once|TRBJ1-1|.
TGCGCCAGCAGCTTGGTTCCAGGGAATGCTTTCTTT
CASSLVPGNAFF
>TRBV5-1|large|TRBJ2-1|.
TGCGCCAGCAGCTTGGCCTCGACTAGCAATGAGCAGTTCTTC
CASSLASTSNEQFF
>TRBV2|few|TRBJ2-5|TRBD2
TGTGCCAGCAGTGATTGGACTAGCGCGCGGCAAGAGACCCAGTACTTC
CASSDWTSARQETQYF
>TRBV9|.|TRBJ2-4|TRBD2
TGTGCCAGCAGCGTAGAGGGCGGGGGAGGAGCCAAAAACATTCAGTACTTC
CASSVEGGGGAKNIQYF
>TRBV15|.|TRBJ1-2|.
TGTGCCACCAGCAGAGGGTTCGGGGTGTCTAACTATGGCTACACCTTC
CATSRGFGVSNYGYTF
>TRBV4-3|.|TRBJ2-3|TRBD2
TGCGCCAGCAGCCAAGAAACGACTAGCGGGGGCGCAGATACGCAGTATTTT
CASSQETTSGGADTQYF
>TRBV9|.|TRBJ2-7|.
TGTGCCAGCAGCGTAGACCCATCTGGTTGGCAGCAGTACTTC
CASSVDPSGWQQYF
>TRBV5-8|few|TRBJ2-3|TRBD1
TGTGCCAGCAGCCACGGGACAGAGAGGATCACGCAGTATTTT
CASSHGTERITQYF
>TRBV4-1|.|TRBJ2-7|.
TGCGCCAGCAGCCAAGGTCGCGGGACCTCCTACGAGCAGTACTTC
CASSQGRGTSYEQYF
>TRBV2|few|TRBJ2-7|TRBD1
TGTGCCAGCAGAGACCCGGGACAGGGGGCGCTTGAGCAGTACTTC
CASRDPGQGALEQYF
>TRBV30|.|TRBJ1-4|.
TGTGCCTGGATTTCAGGAGGGGTGAATGAAAAACTGTTTTTT
CAWISGGVNEKLFF
>TRBV30|medium-sized|TRBJ2-7|.
TGTGCCTTCGTCCGGGACTCCTATTCCTACGAGCAGTACTTC
CAFVRDSYSYEQYF
>TRBV3-1/TRBV3-2|.|TRBJ2-7|TRBD2
TGTGCCAGCAGCCATGGTCCACTAGCGGGCGTATACGAGCAGTACTTC
CASSHGPLAGVYEQYF
>TRBV5-6|.|TRBJ1-6|.
TGTGCCAGCAGACAGGGCCGCTCCTATAATTCACCCCTCCACTTT
CASRQGRSYNSPLHF
>TRBV7-2|.|TRBJ2-2|.
TGTGCCAGCACCCCGGTGTCTACCACCGGGGAGCTGTTTTTT
CASTPVSTTGELFF
>TRBV19|.|TRBJ2-5|.
TGTGCCAGTAGTATAGGGGTGCCAGGGGAAGGTCAAGAGACCCAGTACTTC
CASSIGVPGEGQETQYF
>TRBV7-2|.|TRBJ1-5|.
TGTGCCAGCAGCCTCCTTTGGGGGGGAGATCAGCCCCAGCATTTT
CASSLLWGGDQPQHF
>TRBV3-1/TRBV3-2|large|TRBJ2-3|.
TGTGCCAGCAGCCAAGATAGTCGCTCTAGAGATACGCAGTATTTT
CASSQDSRSRDTQYF
>TRBV29-1|.|TRBJ2-5|.
TGCAGCACCCGAGGCCAGGGGCTTCGGGGCGAGACCCAGTACTTC
CSTRGQGLRGETQYF
>TRBV7-2|.|TRBJ2-7|TRBD1
TGTGCCAGCAGCGTACAATTGGGACAGAACTACGAGCAGTACTTC
CASSVQLGQNYEQYF
>TRBV27|.|TRBJ2-5|TRBD1
TGTGCCAGCCGGACAGGCCAAGGGACCCAGTACTTC
CASRTGQGTQYF
>TRBV19|once|TRBJ2-3|.
TGTGCCAGTAGTTCCCGGGTTGCGGTGGGGGCGGATACGCAGTATTTT
CASSSRVAVGADTQYF
>TRBV4-2|.|TRBJ2-5|TRBD2
TGTGCCAGCAGCCAAGGAATTCAGCTAGCGGGAAGTTGGACCCAGTACTTC
CASSQGIQLAGSWTQYF
>TRBV24-1|once|TRBJ2-5|TRBD1
TGTGCCACGAGGGACAGGGAAGAGACCCAGTACTTC
CATRDREETQYF
>TRBV19|.|TRBJ1-6|.
TGTGCCAGTAGCCTACATCGAAGCTCCTATAATTCACCCCTCCACTTT
CASSLHRSSYNSPLHF
>TRBV5-1|.|TRBJ2-2|.
TGCGCCAGCAGCTTCTTCTGGACCGGGGAGCTGTTTTTT
CASSFFWTGELFF
>TRBV9|.|TRBJ2-1|TRBD2
TGTGCCAGCAGCGTAGATAGCGGGCGCTACAATGAGCAGTTCTTC
CASSVDSGRYNEQFF